This T cell receptor beta chain was sequenced in a study of T cells after yellow fever vaccination. The overall study: Any fraction with a low cell number was prepared using SMART-Seq v4 Ultra Low Input. General study results and limits: Within FACS-sorted repertoires, abundant clonotypes contaminating from the bulk population could be present.

TCRdb analysed the 5' RACE reads with MiXCR anew, one entry per CDR3 protein. The sample holds some 260,000 distinct CDR3 sequences, 5.2% seen once. Only a few counts were recorded for this clonotype. Its antigen is undetermined. The CDR3 length is 16 residues. The V end was cut by 3 bases, the J end by 4 bases, with 16 bases between. The germline gives CDR1 SGHRS, CDR2 YFSETQ. The input for sequencing was CD4+ T cells sorted from PBMCs, taken on the day of the yellow fever booster vaccination. This chain uses TRBV5-1 with TRBJ2-2; D may be TRBD2 (6 bases). The TCR comes from a man aged 18 to 35 who received the YFV17D yellow fever vaccine. The chain's CDR3 is CASSSREAPSTGELFF. The CDR3 bases are TGCGCCAGCAGCTCCAGGGAGGCCCCAAGCACCGGGGAGCTGTTTTTT.